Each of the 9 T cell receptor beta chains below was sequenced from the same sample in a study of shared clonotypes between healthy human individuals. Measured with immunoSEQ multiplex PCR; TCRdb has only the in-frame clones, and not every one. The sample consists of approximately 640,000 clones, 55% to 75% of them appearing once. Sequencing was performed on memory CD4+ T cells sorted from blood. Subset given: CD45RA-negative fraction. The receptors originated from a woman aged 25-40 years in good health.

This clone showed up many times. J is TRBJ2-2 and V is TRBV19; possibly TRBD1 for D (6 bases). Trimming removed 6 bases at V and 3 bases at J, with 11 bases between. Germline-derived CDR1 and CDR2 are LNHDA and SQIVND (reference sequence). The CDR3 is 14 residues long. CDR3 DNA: TGTGCCAGTAGGAAGAACAGGGACACCGGGGAGCTGTTTTTT. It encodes CASRKNRDTGELFF.

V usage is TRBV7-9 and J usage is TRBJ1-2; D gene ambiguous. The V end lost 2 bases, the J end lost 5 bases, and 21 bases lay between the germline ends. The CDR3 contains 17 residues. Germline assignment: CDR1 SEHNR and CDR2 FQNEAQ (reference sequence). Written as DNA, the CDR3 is TGTGCCAGCAGCTTATGGCCAGGTTCACCGACCTCATATGGCTACACCTTC. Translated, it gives CASSLWPGSPTSYGYTF. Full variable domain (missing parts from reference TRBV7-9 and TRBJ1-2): DTGVSQNPRHKITKRGQNVTFRCDPISEHNRLYWYRQTLGQGPEFLTYFQNEAQLEKSRLLSDRFSAERPKGSFSTLEIQRTEQGDSAMYLCASSLWPGSPTSYGYTFGSGTRLTVV.

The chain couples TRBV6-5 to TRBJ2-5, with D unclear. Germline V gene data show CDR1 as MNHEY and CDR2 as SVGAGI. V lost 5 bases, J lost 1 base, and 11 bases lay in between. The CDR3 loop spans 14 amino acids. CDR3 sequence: CASSTAALQETQYF. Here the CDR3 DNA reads TGTGCCAGCAGTACCGCGGCCCTCCAAGAGACCCAGTACTTC.

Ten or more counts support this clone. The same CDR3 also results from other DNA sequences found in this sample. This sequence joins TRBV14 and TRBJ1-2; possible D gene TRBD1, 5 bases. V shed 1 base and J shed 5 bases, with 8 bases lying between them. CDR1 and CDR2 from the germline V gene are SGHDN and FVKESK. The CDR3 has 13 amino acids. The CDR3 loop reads CASSQARQYGYTF. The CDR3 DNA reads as TGTGCCAGCAGCCAAGCCCGACAGTATGGCTACACCTTC.

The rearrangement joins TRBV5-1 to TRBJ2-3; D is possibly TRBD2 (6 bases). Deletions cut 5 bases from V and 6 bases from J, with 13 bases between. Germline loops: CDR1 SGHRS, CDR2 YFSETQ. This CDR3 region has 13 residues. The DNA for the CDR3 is TGCGCCAGCAGTCTGGAGGGCCTGGATACGCAGTATTTT. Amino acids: CASSLEGLDTQYF.

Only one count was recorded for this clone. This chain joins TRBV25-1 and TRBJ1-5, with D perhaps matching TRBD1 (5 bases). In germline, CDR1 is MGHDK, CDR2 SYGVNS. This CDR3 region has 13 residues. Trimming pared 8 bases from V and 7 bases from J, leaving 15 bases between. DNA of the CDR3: TGTGCCAGCGGGGGGGGGATTGACCAGCCCCAGCATTTT. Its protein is CASGGGIDQPQHF.

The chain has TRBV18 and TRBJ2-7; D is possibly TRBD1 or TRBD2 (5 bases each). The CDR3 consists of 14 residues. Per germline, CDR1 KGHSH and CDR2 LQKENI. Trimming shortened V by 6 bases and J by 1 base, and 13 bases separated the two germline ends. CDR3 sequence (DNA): TGTGCCAGCTCGCCCGGGACGGAGTCCTACGAGCAGTACTTC. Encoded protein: CASSPGTESYEQYF.

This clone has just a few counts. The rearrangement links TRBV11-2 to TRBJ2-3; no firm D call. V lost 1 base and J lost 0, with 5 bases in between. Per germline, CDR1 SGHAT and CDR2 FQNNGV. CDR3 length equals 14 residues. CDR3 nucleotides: TGTGCCAGCAGCTTAGGGGTTAGCACAGATACGCAGTATTTT. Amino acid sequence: CASSLGVSTDTQYF.

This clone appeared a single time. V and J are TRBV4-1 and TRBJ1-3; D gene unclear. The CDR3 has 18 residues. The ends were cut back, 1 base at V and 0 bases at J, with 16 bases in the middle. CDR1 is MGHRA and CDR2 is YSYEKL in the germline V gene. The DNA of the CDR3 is TGCGCCAGCAGCCAAGTGGGTAGTCAGAGAAGCTCTGGAAACACCATATATTTT. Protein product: CASSQVGSQRSSGNTIYF.